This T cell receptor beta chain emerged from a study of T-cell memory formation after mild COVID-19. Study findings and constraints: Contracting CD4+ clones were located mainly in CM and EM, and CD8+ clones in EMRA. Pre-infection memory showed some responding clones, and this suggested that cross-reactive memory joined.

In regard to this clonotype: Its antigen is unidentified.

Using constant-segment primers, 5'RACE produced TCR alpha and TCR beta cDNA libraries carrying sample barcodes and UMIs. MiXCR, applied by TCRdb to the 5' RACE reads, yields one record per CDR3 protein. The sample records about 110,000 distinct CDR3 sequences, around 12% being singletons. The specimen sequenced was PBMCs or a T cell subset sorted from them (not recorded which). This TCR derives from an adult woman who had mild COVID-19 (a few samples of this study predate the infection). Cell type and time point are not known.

Here the CDR3 reads CASKNSPNTEAFF. As DNA, the CDR3 is TGTGCCAGCAAGAACTCCCCGAACACTGAAGCTTTCTTT. This rearrangement joins TRBV5-5 to TRBJ1-1; D ambiguous. Germline CDR1 and CDR2: SGHKS and YYEKEE (reference sequence). Trimming took 6 bases from V and 1 from J, leaving 10 bases between them. CDR3 length: 13 residues.